This T cell receptor (beta chain) was sequenced in a study of blood T cells in healthy people across ages. A sample-barcoded 5' primer and a J-beta primer mix were used in a second PCR of roughly 7 to 12 cycles. MiXCR, run by TCRdb on the 5' RACE reads, gives a single entry per CDR3 protein. Among hundreds of thousands of distinct CDR3 sequences listed, approximately 35% were seen once. The germline gives CDR1 SGHRS, CDR2 YFSETQ. The CDR3 contains 16 residues. The junction had 6 bases not matched to a gene; V was cut back by 1 base and J by 2 bases. Isolation per sample recovered at least 7 million PBMCs.

The sequence derives from a man younger than 35 in good health. Sequencing input: blood. V is TRBV5-1 and J is TRBJ2-3; TRBD1 matches at 8 bases. CDR3 in amino acids: CASSLRTGGTTDTQYF. The DNA of the CDR3 is TGCGCCAGCAGCTTGAGAACAGGGGGGACCACAGATACGCAGTATTTT.